This entry is about one T cell receptor beta chain. Isolated PBMCs totaled at least 6 million in each sample. Together with a sample-barcoded 5' primer, a J-beta primer mix was included in a second PCR lasting about 7 to 12 cycles. TCRdb independently ran MiXCR on the 5' RACE reads; one entry per CDR3 protein. The sample comprises about 1.4 million distinct CDR3 sequences, around 55% of which are singletons, and 5% to 7% rests with the top ten. The data were taken from a study of blood T cells in healthy people across ages. Material for sequencing was blood. The clonotype was recovered from a man between 18 and 29 years old in good health.

CDR3 in amino acids: CASSSSGTGGLYQETQYF. Written as DNA, the CDR3 is TGTGCCAGCAGCTCATCCGGGACAGGGGGCTTGTACCAAGAGACCCAGTACTTC. The chain couples TRBV7-4 to TRBJ2-5; 12 positions agree with TRBD1. V shed 4 bases, J shed 0 bases, and the junction held 9 bases outside the gene matches. Germline CDR1 and CDR2: SGHVT and SQSDAQ. This CDR3 comprises 18 residues. The full variable domain, rest sourced from reference TRBV7-4 and TRBJ2-5, is GAGVSQSPRYKVAKRGRDVALRCDSISGHVTLYWYRQTLGQGSEVLTYSQSDAQRDKSGRPSGRFSAERPERSVSTLKIQRTEQGDSAVYLCASSSSGTGGLYQETQYFGPGTRLLVL.